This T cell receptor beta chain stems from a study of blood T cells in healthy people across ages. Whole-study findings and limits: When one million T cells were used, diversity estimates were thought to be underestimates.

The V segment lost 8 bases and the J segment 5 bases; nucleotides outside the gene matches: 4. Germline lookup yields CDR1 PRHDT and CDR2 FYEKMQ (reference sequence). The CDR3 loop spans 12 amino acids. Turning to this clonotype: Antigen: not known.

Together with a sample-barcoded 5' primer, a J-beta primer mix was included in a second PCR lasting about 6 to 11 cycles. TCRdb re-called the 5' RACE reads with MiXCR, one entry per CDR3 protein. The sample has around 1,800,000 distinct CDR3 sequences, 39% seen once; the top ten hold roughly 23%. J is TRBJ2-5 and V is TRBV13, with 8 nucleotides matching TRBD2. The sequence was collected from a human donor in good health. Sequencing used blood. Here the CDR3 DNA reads TGTGCCAGCCGGGAGGGGATGGAGACCCAGTACTTC. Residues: CASREGMETQYF.